This record covers a single T cell receptor (beta chain). No cognate antigen has been identified for it. Base qualities were left out, and no much larger clone turns up one base away. This entry is derived from a study of cytomegalovirus exposure and HLA in healthy donors (dated by TCRdb to the late 2010s). The study in broad terms: In an earlier analysis of 550 to 750 of the donors, roughly 300 Gb of sequence data and just under 120 million unique TCR beta sequences from about 179 million T cells were reported. A separate validation cohort of more than 100 different subjects was used in addition to the roughly 620-subject first cohort. High-throughput TCR immunosequencing, statistical association of individual TCRs with disease status, and machine learning were combined to predict cytomegalovirus infection status. Using immunosequencing, the study profiled T cell repertoires from fewer than 700 subjects and related those repertoires to cytomegalovirus serostatus. Of the roughly 400 genotyped donors, roughly 85% fell in the genetic ancestry cluster associated with self-reported Caucasian donors. The later analysis used no new phenotypic data to find candidate immune exposures, relying instead on TCR beta sequences and their occurrence across donors. To study patterns of TCR occurrence, a later analysis re-analyzed previously published TCR beta repertoires from more than 550 donors and added high-resolution HLA genotyping. Across about 370 genotyped donors of the cohort, an average of roughly 250,000 unique TCR beta nucleotide sequences per donor were sequenced, and roughly a sixth of those sequences were non-productive. Donor age, sex, ethnicity and CMV serostatus were compiled alongside the repertoire data. The study aimed to test whether cataloging public T cell receptors could reveal signatures of past pathogen exposure. About 300 gigabases of sequencing data and tens of millions of unique TCR sequences made up an early release that covered approximately 700 HLA-typed donors. A later genetic analysis took genome-wide SNP genotypes for about 55% of the roughly 670 donors and used that subset as a discovery cohort. Several DR-DQ haplotypes were treated as single units for association and clustering because of strong linkage in the cohort. HLA typing included class I and class II loci at four-digit resolution. An earlier analysis of several hundred of the donors used high-throughput TCR beta sequencing to judge whether each TCR beta V gene segment behaved as functional or pseudogenic. Every repertoire in the discovery cohort had been generated on one and the same sequencing platform. The number of donors typed differed by locus, with about 629-630 for A, B, C, DRB1 and DQB1, approximately 500 for DQA1, 600 to 610 for DPA1, and some 440 for DPB1.

The library was generated by the immunoSEQ multiplex PCR assay. For the multiplex PCR, a mixture combining 60 forward primers for TCR Vbeta segments and 13 reverse primers for TCR Jbeta segments was used. Amplification of the CDR3 region of rearranged TCR beta genes was performed with a multiplex PCR assay on genomic DNA. Amplified TCR beta libraries were sequenced as 87-base-pair reads on the Illumina HiSeq System. The published analysis was carried out like this. In a later analysis, some 80 million unique TCR beta chains were counted across the 650 to 750 repertoires, and about 9.9 million of these chains were shared by at least two donors. Raw reads were error-corrected and collapsed into unique sequences by a nearest-neighbor algorithm in which closely related sequences were merged to remove PCR and sequencing errors. Alignment of CDR3 sequences to IMGT reference sequences was used to assign V, D and J gene segments. For a sequence to be retained, a match of at least six nucleotides was required to both a V gene segment and a J gene segment. Rearrangements were called productive when the CDR3 lacked stop codons and stayed in frame with V and J; all others were non-productive. CDR3 was defined according to IMGT convention as the region running from the second conserved V-encoded cysteine to the conserved J-encoded phenylalanine. Sequences without an unambiguous match to a single V gene segment were excluded from the earlier analysis of 587 of the donors. In an earlier analysis of 587 of the donors, V segments were called functional above 56.7% productive rearrangements and were called segregating when the between-donor standard deviation exceeded 5%. A statistical classification framework was built to diagnose cytomegalovirus status from the catalog of TCR beta chain sequences. V and J gene assignment, in a later analysis, came from comparing TCR nucleotide sequences with IMGT/GENE-DB human TR gene sequences. The TCRdist pipeline was used in a later analysis to assign CDR3 sequences and most-parsimonious VDJ recombination scenarios. A later analysis defined each TCR beta chain by its CDR3 amino acid sequence plus V-gene family, and excluded reads lacking a unique V-gene family. As a way to deal with suspected cross-contamination and a sequencing artifact, a later analysis dropped 640 or so nucleotide sequences that were highly shared and had low generation probability. In a later analysis, a clonal expansion index for each public chain was calculated from normalized within-repertoire ranks of inferred template counts. In a later analysis, generation probabilities were computed with a VDJ recombination model fitted to out-of-frame rearrangements, and the resulting probabilities were checked against IGoR. Hypergeometric tests were used in a later analysis to score TCR-TCR, TCR-HLA and TCR-CMV co-occurrence, with a repertoire-size bias correction applied to the TCR pairs. False discovery rates were estimated in a later analysis by permuting HLA or CMV assignments 20 times. In a later analysis, co-occurring TCRs were grouped with DBSCAN, and TCRdist sequence similarity was added when clustering was performed within HLA-allele-positive subsets. Repertoires with fewer than 30,000 or more than 120,000 public chains, plus five repertoires with anomalous nucleotide sharing, were excluded from co-occurrence clustering. The table comes from immuneACCESS by way of TCRdb, which keeps in-frame sequences with V and J called. Part of the clones is missing from these tables; in studies checked, under half for an unresolved V gene and the rest for unknown reasons. The V and J calls and clone size were taken over from that table, and D and trimming were inferred from the DNA. Counted in this sample were some 150,000 clones; approximately 82% of them appeared once. The top ten constitute 1.4% of the sample.

The cohort was made up of roughly 670 healthy bone marrow donors. At the time of sampling, all cohort members were nominally healthy, though unrecorded immune exposures were likely present. The donor tested CMV seronegative and was one of the 352 seronegative cohort members. Every donor gave a peripheral blood sample, and the peripheral blood mononuclear cells from that sample were used for TCR beta sequencing. The Qiagen DNeasy Blood Extraction Kit was used to extract genomic DNA from the blood cell samples. Overall study outcomes, separate from this receptor: Immune exposure information for the cohort was limited to CMV serostatus. In an earlier analysis of some 500 of the donors, most TCR beta V segments were observed in productive rearrangements about 87% or about 30% of the time, broadly matching IMGT annotations. In a later genetic analysis, fewer N-insertions in productive TCRs were reported among donors in an Asian-associated ancestry cluster than the approximately 670-donor mean. A few of the identified cytomegalovirus-associated TCR beta chains were confirmed in vitro to be specific for cytomegalovirus antigens. A further reported finding was that TCR beta sequences accurately predicted the HLA-A and HLA-B alleles for most subjects in the first cohort. Only TCR beta chains were sequenced in this cohort, and the absence of alpha or paired-chain data limited detectable features. A group of highly shared sequence variants was considered likely to be a technical artifact of the sequencing pipeline. An association between a missense DCLRE1C variant and V-gene and J-gene trimming of TCR beta chains was found in a later genetic analysis and replicated in an independent cohort. Specific HLA alleles were associated with over 15,000 TCR beta sequences at a false discovery rate of 0.05 in a later analysis. The study gave a list of 150 to 200 TCR beta chains associated with cytomegalovirus. According to a later analysis, most CMV-associated TCR beta chains appeared to be HLA-restricted, and the HLA associations seemed to be driven largely by CMV exposure. Compared with equally common non-associated chains, HLA-associated TCR beta chains in a later analysis were more clonally expanded and had lower generation probabilities. The classifier was reported to diagnose cytomegalovirus status with high specificity and sensitivity in both the original cohort and the validation cohort. In a later analysis, several top co-occurrence clusters were reported to appear linked to parvovirus B19, influenza, CMV and Epstein-Barr virus. Linkage disequilibrium might explain the correlated functional status among segregating V segments, but an unknown experimental factor could not be excluded. Because counts were too low, approximately 15 rarely observed V segments, including chromosome 9 orphons, were excluded from the earlier analysis of 587 of the donors. While some public TCRs were present in many individuals, most TCR sequences turned up only very rarely across donors. In a later analysis, TCR association rates were found to vary across HLA loci, with the most associated TCRs seen for DRB1 alleles and the fewest for HLA-C alleles. The 87-base-pair reads could not distinguish some IMGT-functional V segments, including TRBV6-2 and TRBV6-3, so those segments were excluded. The authors suggested that the approach could potentially be generalized to other disease states and immunological phenotypes. Strong co-occurrence of HLA alleles, especially DR and DQ, made assigning TCR associations to individual alleles difficult. Because HLA typing was missing for some donors at each locus, association tests included only the typed subset. Sequencing depth was assumed to be roughly uniform across donors in the presence/absence analyses, though that assumption may not hold.

Germline trimming: 5 bases from V, 6 bases from J; junction bases outside gene matches: 9. The CDR3 contains 14 residues, cysteine and phenylalanine counted. Left in the record is the CDR3 DNA by itself, 42 bases read in frame from the first base. Based on the germline V gene (reference sequence), the CDR1 and CDR2 sequences are SEHNR and FQNEAQ. The V and J genes are TRBV7-9 and TRBJ2-7, with 8 middle bases fitting TRBD1. This TCR was sampled from a male donor in good health and CMV-seronegative. What was sequenced was PBMCs. The DNA is TGTGCCAGCAGCACCCGACAGGGGACAAGCGAGCAGTACTTC. This gives the protein CASSTRQGTSEQYF.